This entry is about one TCR beta chain. Its cognate antigen is unknown. The data originate from a study of T cell responses to AZD1222 COVID-19 vaccine. Study outcomes and limitations: Donors, mostly white British, included more females; clonal diversity was possibly underestimated. Just a handful of people given AZD1222 tested seropositive at baseline.

This CDR3 comprises 15 residues. Germline V gene lookup returns CDR1 SGHDT and CDR2 YYEEEE. V lost 0 bases to trimming and J lost 1 base, with 10 bases between them. The assay was immunoSEQ multiplex PCR, and TCRdb's table has in-frame clones only and misses some. Found here are some 200,000 clones, more than 85% of them singletons; the top ten hold 3% to 3.5%. This rearrangement joins TRBV5-6 to TRBJ1-1; tentative D call: TRBD1 (6 bases). Source: peripheral blood, taken 28 days after the second AZD1222 dose. The sequence came from an adult who received the AZD1222 COVID-19 vaccine. The CDR3 region has the DNA TGTGCCAGCAGCTTGGGGACAGCCAAGAACACTGAAGCTTTCTTT. This translates into CASSLGTAKNTEAFF.